The clone carrying this T cell receptor (beta chain) has a single count. No antigen is known for it. The entry originates in a study of cytomegalovirus exposure and HLA in healthy donors. Study outcomes and limitations: An analysis was carried out later, and it reportedly showed fewer N-insertions in an Asian-associated ancestry cluster than the approximately 610-donor mean. When the data were analyzed later, several of the most significant clusters appeared to be linked to common viral pathogens. Analysis was performed later, and it showed HLA-associated TCR beta chains to be more clonally expanded than equally common others.

Amplification used 60 Vbeta primers and 13 Jbeta primers. Repertoires were generated with immunoSEQ multiplex PCR, while TCRdb's copy carries only in-frame clones and drops some. The table includes 150,000 to 200,000 clones, around 82% detected once. The sequenced sample was PBMCs. The receptor's source is a woman aged 25 to 39 in good health and CMV-seropositive.

CDR3 sequence (DNA): TGTGCCAGCAGCTCCCGGGACAGGGGGCAACGGACCGGGGAGCTGTTTTTT. Amino acid sequence: CASSSRDRGQRTGELFF. The rearrangement uses TRBV13 and TRBJ2-2, with TRBD1 matching 12 bases. Trimming cost V 4 bases and J 5 bases; bases outside gene matches: 8. Germline lookup yields CDR1 PRHDT and CDR2 FYEKMQ (reference sequence). CDR3 length equals 17 residues. The variable domain in full, with the rest retrieved from reference TRBV13 and TRBJ2-2, is AAGVIQSPRHLIKEKRETATLKCYPIPRHDTVYWYQQGPGQDPQFLISFYEKMQSDKGSIPDRFSAQQFSDYHSELNMSSLELGDSALYFCASSSRDRGQRTGELFFGEGSRLTVL.